These 6 T cell receptor beta chains share one sample of origin, sequenced in a study of shared T cell receptors in the human thymus. The repertoire was sequenced with immunoSEQ multiplex PCR; TCRdb's copy has only in-frame clones and lacks some. The table lists approximately 400,000 clones, 95% of them singletons. The source material was thymocytes. The receptors come from a human donor.

This chain uses TRBV7-9 with TRBJ2-1, with 9 bases lining up with TRBD2. The CDR3 runs 17 residues. V shed 5 bases and J 5 bases; nucleotides not matched to a gene: 13. Germline CDR1 SEHNR, CDR2 FQNEAQ (reference sequence). For the CDR3, the DNA is TGTGCCAGCAGCCAGCGGGGACTAGCACGGTCCCACAATGAGCAGTTCTTC. It encodes CASSQRGLARSHNEQFF.

The chain employs TRBV7-9 and TRBJ1-1; a weak D match, TRBD1 (6 bases). There are 12 residues in the CDR3. The V end was cut by 6 bases, the J end by 6 bases, with 11 bases between. Germline CDR1 SEHNR, CDR2 FQNEAQ (reference sequence). The CDR3 DNA reads TGTGCCAGCAGAGACAGGAAACCTGAAGCTTTCTTT. This gives the protein CASRDRKPEAFF.

The gene calls are TRBV1 and TRBJ2-1. TRBV1 is described as a pseudogene. The CDR3 covers 15 residues. For the CDR3, the DNA is TGCACCAGCAGCCAAGACGGCACCAGTCAAAATGAGCAGTTCTTC. Its translation is CTSSQDGTSQNEQFF.

This rearrangement joins TRBV10-1 to TRBJ2-7; no firm D call. This CDR3 spans 12 amino acids. The germline V gene has CDR1 WNHNN and CDR2 SYGVQD (reference sequence). V was trimmed by 2 bases and J by 3 bases, leaving 5 bases between them. The CDR3 spells CASSETNYEQYF. The CDR3 nucleotides read TGCGCCAGCAGTGAGACCAACTACGAGCAGTACTTC.

The chain joins TRBV5-1 to TRBJ2-7, with 9 bases aligning to TRBD2. V lost 0 bases and J lost 5; bases outside the gene matches: 12. There are 17 residues in the CDR3. The germline gives CDR1 SGHRS, CDR2 YFSETQ. This CDR3 reads CASSLASLAGVTHEQYF. CDR3 sequence (DNA): TGCGCCAGCAGCTTGGCCAGTTTAGCGGGAGTAACTCACGAGCAGTACTTC.

The V and J genes are TRBV5-6 and TRBJ2-1, with D possibly being TRBD2 (5 bases). CDR3 length: 14 residues. Germline V CDR1 and CDR2: SGHDT, YYEEEE. V lost 4 bases and J lost 9, with 17 bases in between. The chain's CDR3 is CASSPPAPRGEQFF. In nucleotides, the CDR3 is TGTGCCAGCAGCCCCCCCGCCCCCCGGGGTGAGCAGTTCTTC.